One sample yielded the 29 T cell receptor beta chains listed below, sequenced in a study of shared clonotypes between healthy human individuals. Generated by immunoSEQ multiplex PCR, the TCRdb table keeps only in-frame clones and is missing some. The sample holds hundreds of thousands of clones, around 96% seen once. The naive CD8 subset, CD45RO-negative cells positively selected for CCR7, excluded terminally differentiated effector memory CD45RA+ cells. The material sequenced was naive CD8+ T cells sorted from blood. Every receptor here comes from a man in his thirties or forties in good health.

J is TRBJ2-7 and V is TRBV14; 7 bases agree with TRBD1. The CDR3 is 14 residues long. The V segment lost 1 base and the J segment 2 bases; nucleotides outside the gene matches: 2. Looked up from germline, CDR1 is SGHDN and CDR2 is FVKESK. The CDR3 sequence is CASSQAGTAYEQYF. The CDR3 DNA reads as TGTGCCAGCAGCCAAGCCGGGACAGCCTACGAGCAGTACTTC. Full variable domain (missing parts from reference TRBV14 and TRBJ2-7): EAGVTQFPSHSVIEKGQTVTLRCDPISGHDNLYWYRRVMGKEIKFLLHFVKESKQDESGMPNNRFLAERTGGTYSTLKVQPAELEDSGVYFCASSQAGTAYEQYFGPGTRLTVT.

This chain connects TRBV10-1 to TRBJ1-1; D gene ambiguous. CDR1 WNHNN and CDR2 SYGVQD come from the germline V gene (reference sequence). V lost 1 base to trimming and J lost 1 base, with 7 bases between them. The CDR3 length is 14 residues. CDR3 in DNA: TGCGCCAGCAGTGAGTACGGGCCGAACACTGAAGCTTTCTTT. Amino acids: CASSEYGPNTEAFF.

V and J are TRBV27 and TRBJ2-2; 13 positions match TRBD2. V shed 0 bases and J 7 bases; nucleotides not matched to a gene: 2. This CDR3 region has 16 residues. Germline loops: CDR1 MNHEY, CDR2 SMNVEV (reference sequence). The CDR3 spells CASSLSGLAGNGELFF. The CDR3 DNA follows: TGTGCCAGCAGTTTATCGGGACTAGCGGGAAACGGGGAGCTGTTTTTT.

This clone was observed once. The chain couples TRBV7-8 to TRBJ2-3; perhaps TRBD2 as D (5 bases). V shed 3 bases and J shed 8 bases, with 27 bases lying between them. This CDR3 region has 18 residues. Germline loops: CDR1 SGHVS, CDR2 FQNEAQ. CDR3 DNA sequence: TGTGCCAGCAGCTTGGAGGCGGCCCAAGTGAAGACTACGGGTACGCAGTATTTT. Translated: CASSLEAAQVKTTGTQYF.

This chain connects TRBV15 to TRBJ2-7, with 11 positions matching TRBD2. Losses at the gene ends were 0 bases for V and 3 bases for J; bases not matched to a gene: 7. Germline V gives CDR1 LNHNV, CDR2 YYDKDF (reference sequence). The CDR3 runs 17 residues. CDR3 bases: TGTGCCACCAGCAGAGATCGTCTAGCGGGAGGCCACTACGAGCAGTACTTC. Its protein is CATSRDRLAGGHYEQYF.

The genes are TRBV27 and TRBJ2-7, with no clear D. From germline, CDR1 is MNHEY and CDR2 SMNVEV (reference sequence). The ends were cut back, 3 bases at V and 1 base at J, with 7 bases in the middle. The CDR3 covers 13 residues. The CDR3 DNA reads TGTGCCAGCAGTTTGCAGTGGTCCTACGAGCAGTACTTC. Translation gives CASSLQWSYEQYF.

The gene calls are TRBV5-1 and TRBJ1-1, with D perhaps matching TRBD1 (5 bases). CDR1 is SGHRS, CDR2 YFSETQ, per germline. Between the trimmed V and J ends, which lost 2 bases and 7 bases, there was a span of 15 bases. The CDR3 extends over 14 amino acids. The CDR3 loop is CASSFSPGIVEAFF. As DNA, the CDR3 is TGCGCCAGCAGCTTTTCTCCAGGGATCGTTGAAGCTTTCTTT.

V gene TRBV7-9 combines with J gene TRBJ1-2; D call uncertain. V lost 1 base, J lost 6 bases, and 6 bases lay in between. CDR3 length: 12 residues. From germline, CDR1 is SEHNR and CDR2 FQNEAQ (reference sequence). The DNA of the CDR3 is TGTGCCAGCAGCTTAGAAAACAATGGCTACACCTTC. Its protein is CASSLENNGYTF.

The chain recombines TRBV5-1 with TRBJ2-7, with 8 bases lining up with TRBD2. J gave up 5 bases and V 3 bases, and 13 bases lay outside the gene matches. The CDR3 covers 16 residues. The germline CDR1 and CDR2 sequences are SGHRS and YFSETQ. The CDR3 region is CASSSEVGTRGNEQYF. The CDR3, as DNA: TGCGCCAGCAGCTCTGAGGTCGGGACTAGGGGTAACGAGCAGTACTTC.

This chain joins TRBV9 and TRBJ1-2; the D gene is possibly TRBD1 (6 bases). This CDR3 comprises 13 residues. From germline, CDR1 is SGDLS and CDR2 YYNGEE. Trimming stripped 6 bases from V and 8 bases from J, with 17 bases between. CDR3 region: CASTQGGGKGYTF. CDR3 nucleotide sequence: TGTGCCAGCACCCAAGGGGGAGGGAAGGGCTACACCTTC.

CDR3 bases: TGCGCCAGCAGCCAAGAGGGACCAAAACTGTTTTTT. This sequence encodes CASSQEGPKLFF. The V and J genes are TRBV4-1 and TRBJ1-4, with TRBD1 as a possible D gene (5 bases). Trimming left V 0 bases short and J 10 bases short, with 6 bases between. The CDR3 is 12 amino acids. Germline loops: CDR1 MGHRA, CDR2 YSYEKL.

This chain connects TRBV2 to TRBJ1-1, with TRBD1 as a possible D gene (6 bases). In germline, CDR1 is SNHLY, CDR2 FYNNEI. Trimming cost V 5 bases and J 1 base, with 8 bases left between them. The CDR3 has 13 residues. In DNA form, the CDR3 reads TGTGCCAGCAGTCCCAGGGGGAACACTGAAGCTTTCTTT. This codes for CASSPRGNTEAFF.

The chain has TRBV15 and TRBJ2-1, with D possibly matching TRBD1 (6 bases). The V gene's germline CDR1 is LNHNV and CDR2 YYDKDF (reference sequence). The CDR3 is 15 residues long. Deletions cut 0 bases from V and 6 bases from J, with 12 bases between. The CDR3 reads CATSRDSGRGNEQFF. In DNA, the CDR3 is TGTGCCACCAGCAGAGATTCGGGCAGGGGCAATGAGCAGTTCTTC.

The CDR3, as DNA: TGCGCCAGCAGCCCAGTGGGCGACTCCTACGAGCAGTACTTC. Protein sequence: CASSPVGDSYEQYF. The rearrangement joins TRBV4-1 to TRBJ2-7, with no clear D. Germline assignment: CDR1 MGHRA and CDR2 YSYEKL. The CDR3 sequence is 14 residues long. V lost 4 bases and J 0 bases, leaving 10 bases between the germline ends.

The chain has TRBV29-1 and TRBJ1-2, with TRBD1 as a possible D gene (5 bases). The CDR3 consists of 15 residues. Per germline, CDR1 SQVTM and CDR2 ANQGSEA. The V end was cut by 6 bases, the J end by 3 bases, with 20 bases between. Here the CDR3 DNA reads TGCAGCGTCGCCCCGACAGACCCTAGGGACTATGGCTACACCTTC. Translating gives CSVAPTDPRDYGYTF.

The chain employs TRBV5-4 and TRBJ2-5, with 8 bases aligning to TRBD1. V lost 0 bases, J lost 5 bases, and 12 bases stayed unmatched. In germline, CDR1 is SGHNT, CDR2 YYREEE (reference sequence). This CDR3 is 17 amino acids long. As DNA, the CDR3 is TGTGCCAGCAGCTTGGTGGCTGGCAGGGGGCGAATGGAGACCCAGTACTTC. This codes for CASSLVAGRGRMETQYF.

The chain links TRBV9 to TRBJ1-3; D unclear. With 7 bases removed from V and 0 bases from J, the gap between germline ends came to 14 bases. The CDR3 covers 15 residues. Germline V CDR1 and CDR2: SGDLS, YYNGEE. CDR3 DNA sequence: TGTGCCAGCCAACTGGGATCGAGCTCTGGAAACACCATATATTTT. Translated: CASQLGSSSGNTIYF.

This clone was counted a single time. V is TRBV30 and J is TRBJ2-1; TRBD2 matches 7 bases. Germline V gene data show CDR1 as GTSNPN and CDR2 as SVGIG (reference sequence). V lost 4 bases to trimming and J lost 2 bases; unmatched junction nucleotides: 14. CDR3 length: 17 residues. CDR3 nucleotides: TGTGCCTGGATGAGCGGGACTGGGGGATATACCTACAATGAGCAGTTCTTC. This gives the protein CAWMSGTGGYTYNEQFF.

This chain uses TRBV29-1 with TRBJ2-2; D perhaps matches TRBD2 (5 bases). Trimming took 3 bases from V and 0 from J, leaving 11 bases between them. From germline, CDR1 is SQVTM and CDR2 ANQGSEA. The CDR3 loop spans 15 amino acids. CDR3 in amino acids: CSVDLANSNTGELFF. The CDR3 DNA follows: TGCAGCGTTGACTTAGCGAACTCGAACACCGGGGAGCTGTTTTTT.

The chain has TRBV4-1 and TRBJ2-1, with a possible D match to TRBD1 (7 bases). This CDR3 region has 16 residues. V was clipped by 6 bases and J by 14 bases, with 29 bases between them. Germline V gene sequence: CDR1 MGHRA, CDR2 YSYEKL. CDR3: CASSQMGGQSVSGEFF. The CDR3 DNA reads TGCGCCAGCAGTCAGATGGGGGGACAGTCGGTATCAGGAGAGTTCTTC.

The CDR3 nucleotides read TGCGCCAGCAGCGGACGGGGCTCCTACAATGAGCAGTTCTTC. This translates into CASSGRGSYNEQFF. This chain links TRBV5-1 with TRBJ2-1, with D possibly matching TRBD2 (5 bases). Germline CDR1 reads SGHRS; CDR2 reads YFSETQ. CDR3 size: 14 residues. Trimming removed 4 bases from V and 0 bases from J, with 8 bases in between.

This chain links TRBV7-9 with TRBJ2-3; TRBD1 might be the D (6 bases). Trimming stripped 5 bases from V and 1 base from J, with 10 bases between. Germline assignment: CDR1 SEHNR and CDR2 FQNEAQ (reference sequence). The CDR3 has 14 amino acids. The CDR3 DNA follows: TGTGCCAGCAGCGCACAGGGAGGCACAGATACGCAGTATTTT. Its protein is CASSAQGGTDTQYF.

Regarding this clone: Other DNA sequences from this sample encode an identical CDR3 as well. The V gene is TRBV6-1, the J gene TRBJ1-5; weak D call: TRBD1 (5 bases). V was trimmed by 2 bases and J by 2 bases, leaving 10 bases between them. CDR1 and CDR2 from the germline V gene are MNHNS and SASEGT. CDR3 length: 15 amino acids. The DNA of the CDR3 is TGTGCCAGCAGTGAATGGGGGGGAGGCAATCAGCCCCAGCATTTT. Protein sequence: CASSEWGGGNQPQHF.

The V and J genes are TRBV11-2 and TRBJ2-7; TRBD2 agrees at 7 bases. The V gene end was trimmed by 1 base and the J gene end by 7 bases; junction bases not matched to a gene: 4. The germline gives CDR1 SGHAT, CDR2 FQNNGV. The CDR3 totals 13 residues. The CDR3 reads CASSLGTRNEQYF. The CDR3 nucleotides are TGTGCCAGCAGCTTAGGGACTAGAAATGAGCAGTACTTC. Full variable domain (outside the CDR3, taken from reference TRBV11-2 and TRBJ2-7): EAGVAQSPRYKIIEKRQSVAFWCNPISGHATLYWYQQILGQGPKLLIQFQNNGVVDDSQLPKDRFSAERLKGVDSTLKIQPAKLEDSAVYLCASSLGTRNEQYFGPGTRLTVT.

The CDR3 DNA sequence: TGCAGCGCCAGACTTCCTAGCGGTTCCTACGAGCAGTACTTC. Translated: CSARLPSGSYEQYF. J is TRBJ2-7 and V is TRBV29-1; TRBD2 aligns across 7 bases. V lost 7 bases, J lost 1 base, and 10 bases stayed unmatched. The CDR3 is 14 amino acids. Germline CDR1 reads SQVTM; CDR2 reads ANQGSEA.

This sequence joins TRBV27 and TRBJ2-3; the D gene is possibly TRBD2 (6 bases). The CDR3 totals 13 residues. The germline CDR1 and CDR2 sequences are MNHEY and SMNVEV (reference sequence). V lost 5 bases, J lost 5 bases, and 11 bases lay in between. CDR3 sequence reads: CASSSWGVDTQYF. The CDR3 DNA reads TGTGCCAGCAGTAGCTGGGGGGTAGATACGCAGTATTTT.

The chain combines TRBV27 with TRBJ2-2; D gene uncertain. V was cut by 4 bases and J by 1 base, with 10 bases left in between. Germline V gives CDR1 MNHEY, CDR2 SMNVEV (reference sequence). CDR3 length equals 15 residues. As DNA, the CDR3 is TGTGCCAGCAGTTCCCTCTCGGGGAACACCGGGGAGCTGTTTTTT. Its translation: CASSSLSGNTGELFF.

The chain recombines TRBV7-2 with TRBJ1-5, with TRBD1 matching 8 bases. This CDR3 comprises 15 residues. After removal of 5 bases from V and 6 bases from J, the junction contained 9 bases not matched to a gene. Germline CDR1 and CDR2: SGHTA and FQGNSA. As DNA, the CDR3 is TGTGCCAGCAGCGGAGAGACAGGGGCTTTTCAGCCCCAGCATTTT. The encoded protein is CASSGETGAFQPQHF.

The chain couples TRBV7-9 to TRBJ1-1, with no clear D. CDR1 is SEHNR and CDR2 is FQNEAQ in the germline V gene (reference sequence). This CDR3 comprises 12 residues. Deletions cut 8 bases from V and 6 bases from J, with 13 bases between. This CDR3 reads CASAGAYPEAFF. The DNA for the CDR3 is TGTGCCAGCGCGGGAGCCTACCCTGAAGCTTTCTTT. Full variable domain (outside the CDR3, taken from reference TRBV7-9 and TRBJ1-1): DTGVSQNPRHKITKRGQNVTFRCDPISEHNRLYWYRQTLGQGPEFLTYFQNEAQLEKSRLLSDRFSAERPKGSFSTLEIQRTEQGDSAMYLCASAGAYPEAFFGQGTRLTVV.